At least ten counts were recorded for the clone carrying this T cell receptor beta chain. Antigen specificity is unknown. These data originate in a study of metastatic and nonmetastatic thyroid tumors. About the study: Where malignant and benign thyroid patients were concerned, repertoires were compared across blood and tumor or nodule tissue.

Study results and limitations: Reportedly, malignant thyroid tumors had significantly higher TCR beta diversity than benign nodules, in blood and tumor.

Thyroid surgery had not been preceded by any treatment in any patient. This CDR3 has 15 amino acids. V lost 3 bases, J lost 2 bases, and 7 bases stayed unmatched. Germline assignment: CDR1 KGHSH and CDR2 LQKENI. TCRdb reprocessed the PCR reads via MiXCR. The data show tens of thousands of clones, about an eighth seen once. Input material: blood. The receptor's source is a female donor with papillary thyroid cancer or a benign thyroid nodule (not recorded which). Some clones in this sample may be carry-over from other donors' samples. The chain recombines TRBV18 with TRBJ2-7; TRBD2 matches 7 bases. The CDR3 DNA follows: TGTGCCAGCTCACCGGGACTACCTAGAACCTACGAGCAGTACTTC. Protein sequence: CASSPGLPRTYEQYF. The variable domain in full, with the rest retrieved from reference TRBV18 and TRBJ2-7, is NAGVMQNPRHLVRRRGQEARLRCSPMKGHSHVYWYRQLPEEGLKFMVYLQKENIIDESGMPKERFSAEFPKEGPSILRIQQVVRGDSAAYFCASSPGLPRTYEQYFGPGTRLTVT.